What follows describes a single T cell receptor beta chain. The PCR had 60 Vbeta and 13 Jbeta primers. Libraries were prepared by immunoSEQ multiplex PCR; TCRdb keeps only in-frame clonotypes and omits some of them. The repertoire holds approximately 98,000 clones, with about 74% as singletons. CDR3 length: 18 amino acids. Germline CDR1 SGHRS, CDR2 YFSETQ. V lost 0 bases to trimming and J lost 0 bases; unmatched junction nucleotides: 9. The data were taken from a study of cytomegalovirus exposure and HLA in healthy donors. Looking at the study overall: Among about 400 genotyped donors, approximately 80% fell in the Caucasian-associated ancestry cluster.

The sequencing input was PBMCs. The chain has TRBV5-1 and TRBJ2-7, with 10 bases identical to TRBD2. This TCR came from a male donor in good health and CMV-seronegative. Here the CDR3 DNA reads TGCGCCAGCAGCTTGGCCCCTAGCGGGAGTGTTCGCTCCTACGAGCAGTACTTC. It specifies CASSLAPSGSVRSYEQYF.